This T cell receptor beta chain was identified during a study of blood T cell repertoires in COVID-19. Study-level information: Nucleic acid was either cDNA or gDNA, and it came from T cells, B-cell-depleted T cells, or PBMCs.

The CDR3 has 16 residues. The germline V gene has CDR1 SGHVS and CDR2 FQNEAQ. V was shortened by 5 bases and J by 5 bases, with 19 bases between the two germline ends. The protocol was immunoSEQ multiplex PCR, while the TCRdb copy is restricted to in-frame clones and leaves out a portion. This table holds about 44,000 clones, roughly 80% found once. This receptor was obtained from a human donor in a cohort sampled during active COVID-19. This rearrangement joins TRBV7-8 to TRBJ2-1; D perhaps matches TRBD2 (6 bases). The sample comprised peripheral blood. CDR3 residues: CASSRGSGVKNNEQFF. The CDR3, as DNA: TGTGCCAGCAGCCGAGGGTCGGGGGTGAAAAACAATGAGCAGTTCTTC. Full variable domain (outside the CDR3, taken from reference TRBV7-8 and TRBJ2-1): GAGVSQSPRYKVAKRGQDVALRCDPISGHVSLFWYQQALGQGPEFLTYFQNEAQLDKSGLPSDRFFAERPEGSVSTLKIQRTQQEDSAVYLCASSRGSGVKNNEQFFGPGTRLTVL.